Listed below are T cell receptor beta chains from one sample, sequenced in a study of cytomegalovirus exposure and HLA in healthy donors. The table came from immunoSEQ multiplex PCR; TCRdb's copy has only in-frame clones and leaves some out. The data contain some 150,000 clones, 88% of them seen just once; the ten biggest clones take up 2.5% to 3%. The source material was PBMCs. The receptors were sampled from a man younger than 35 in good health and CMV-seronegative. Each CDR3 is given with its conserved first and last residue. A D gene is named only where the DNA matches it firmly. Clone size appears in some rows only: once, few, many, or a class for an expanded clone.

v_gene: TRBV19; d_gene: .; len: 13; j_gene: TRBJ2-1; abundance: .; CDR3nt: TGTGCCAGTAGTGTGGGCCTTCTCAATGAGCAGTTCTTC; CDR3aa: CASSVGLLNEQFF
v_gene: TRBV28; d_gene: .; len: 16; j_gene: TRBJ2-7; abundance: .; CDR3nt: TGTGCCAGCAGTTTACTCTCTAAACTAAAACTCTACGAGCAGTACTTC; CDR3aa: CASSLLSKLKLYEQYF
v_gene: TRBV5-6; d_gene: .; len: 15; j_gene: TRBJ1-6; abundance: .; CDR3nt: TGTGCCAGCAGCTTGGAGTGGCTCTATAATTCACCCCTCCACTTT; CDR3aa: CASSLEWLYNSPLHF
v_gene: TRBV2; d_gene: TRBD1; len: 13; j_gene: TRBJ1-4; abundance: .; CDR3nt: TGTGCCAGCAGGAGGGACAGGGGTGAAAAACTGTTTTTT; CDR3aa: CASRRDRGEKLFF
v_gene: TRBV28; d_gene: .; len: 16; j_gene: TRBJ1-1; abundance: .; CDR3nt: TGTGCCAGCATTCGAGGTCCGAGACAGATAAACACTGAAGCTTTCTTT; CDR3aa: CASIRGPRQINTEAFF
v_gene: TRBV5-1; d_gene: TRBD2; len: 15; j_gene: TRBJ2-1; abundance: .; CDR3nt: TGCGCCAGCAGCTTGGTTAGCGGGGTAAGGGATGAGCAGTTCTTC; CDR3aa: CASSLVSGVRDEQFF
v_gene: TRBV5-1; d_gene: .; len: 15; j_gene: TRBJ1-1; abundance: .; CDR3nt: TGCGCCAGCAGCAGTGCACCGGGACAGAACACTGAAGCTTTCTTT; CDR3aa: CASSSAPGQNTEAFF
v_gene: TRBV27; d_gene: TRBD1; len: 14; j_gene: TRBJ1-1; abundance: .; CDR3nt: TGTGCCAGCAGTTATGAAGGGGGCCTTACTGAAGCTTTCTTT; CDR3aa: CASSYEGGLTEAFF
v_gene: TRBV2; d_gene: .; len: 14; j_gene: TRBJ1-2; abundance: .; CDR3nt: TGTGCCAGCAGTGACCCGACAGGATTCTATGGCTACACCTTC; CDR3aa: CASSDPTGFYGYTF
v_gene: TRBV6-1; d_gene: .; len: 13; j_gene: TRBJ1-5; abundance: .; CDR3nt: TGTGCCACCACAGGGTTTGGCAATCAGCCCCAGCATTTT; CDR3aa: CATTGFGNQPQHF
v_gene: TRBV28; d_gene: .; len: 14; j_gene: TRBJ1-5; abundance: .; CDR3nt: TGTGCCAGCAGCCCTGGACAGACCAATCAGCCCCAGCATTTT; CDR3aa: CASSPGQTNQPQHF
v_gene: TRBV13; d_gene: .; len: 12; j_gene: TRBJ1-2; abundance: .; CDR3nt: TGTGCCAGCTCGGAAGGGACAAACGGCTACACCTTC; CDR3aa: CASSEGTNGYTF
v_gene: TRBV28; d_gene: .; len: 14; j_gene: TRBJ1-1; abundance: .; CDR3nt: TGTGCCAGCAGGTTCACAGGTTACAACACTGAAGCTTTCTTT; CDR3aa: CASRFTGYNTEAFF
v_gene: TRBV5-8; d_gene: .; len: 14; j_gene: TRBJ1-1; abundance: .; CDR3nt: TGTGCCAGCAGCTTAGGGACAAGTAACACTGAAGCTTTCTTT; CDR3aa: CASSLGTSNTEAFF
v_gene: TRBV19; d_gene: .; len: 14; j_gene: TRBJ1-2; abundance: .; CDR3nt: TGTGCCAGTAGACAGGACACACTGCAGAGGGGCTACACCTTC; CDR3aa: CASRQDTLQRGYTF
v_gene: TRBV28; d_gene: .; len: 13; j_gene: TRBJ1-1; abundance: .; CDR3nt: TGTGCCAGCAGATCCGACAGGCCCACTGAAGCTTTCTTT; CDR3aa: CASRSDRPTEAFF
v_gene: TRBV6-1; d_gene: .; len: 15; j_gene: TRBJ1-4; abundance: .; CDR3nt: TGTGCCAGCATGGACTTGAGGGCGTTGAATGAAAAACTGTTTTTT; CDR3aa: CASMDLRALNEKLFF
v_gene: TRBV19; d_gene: .; len: 13; j_gene: TRBJ1-2; abundance: .; CDR3nt: TGTGCCAGTAGTTCCCAGTCCAACTATGGCTACACCTTC; CDR3aa: CASSSQSNYGYTF
v_gene: TRBV6-5; d_gene: TRBD1; len: 13; j_gene: TRBJ1-5; abundance: .; CDR3nt: TGTGCCAGCAGACGGGACAGGGGGCAGCCCCAGCATTTT; CDR3aa: CASRRDRGQPQHF
v_gene: TRBV4-1; d_gene: TRBD1; len: 18; j_gene: TRBJ1-1; abundance: .; CDR3nt: TGCGCCAGCAGCCAAGATCGGTTTGGGACAGGGGCGTTCACTGAAGCTTTCTTT; CDR3aa: CASSQDRFGTGAFTEAFF
v_gene: TRBV7-7; d_gene: .; len: 10; j_gene: TRBJ1-5; abundance: few; CDR3nt: TGTGCTAGCAAGCGGAGGCCCCAGCATTTT; CDR3aa: CASKRRPQHF
v_gene: TRBV11-3; d_gene: .; len: 17; j_gene: TRBJ2-1; abundance: .; CDR3nt: TGTGCCAGCAGCTTAGGTCAGGGGCTTAGCTCCTACAATGAGCAGTTCTTC; CDR3aa: CASSLGQGLSSYNEQFF
v_gene: TRBV18; d_gene: .; len: 14; j_gene: TRBJ2-3; abundance: .; CDR3nt: TGTGCCAGCTCACCCGAATCAGGCACAGATACGCAGTATTTT; CDR3aa: CASSPESGTDTQYF
v_gene: TRBV4-1; d_gene: .; len: 13; j_gene: TRBJ1-1; abundance: .; CDR3nt: TGCGCCAGCACCCGGGGAGGGTTCACTGAAGCTTTCTTT; CDR3aa: CASTRGGFTEAFF
v_gene: TRBV10-3; d_gene: .; len: 14; j_gene: TRBJ2-6; abundance: .; CDR3nt: TGTGCCATCAGTGACAGCTCTGGGGCCAACGTCCTGACTTTC; CDR3aa: CAISDSSGANVLTF
v_gene: TRBV27; d_gene: TRBD2; len: 13; j_gene: TRBJ2-5; abundance: .; CDR3nt: TGTGCCAGCAGTTTAAGCGGGGAAGAGACCCAGTACTTC; CDR3aa: CASSLSGEETQYF
v_gene: TRBV18; d_gene: TRBD2; len: 14; j_gene: TRBJ2-1; abundance: .; CDR3nt: TGTGCCAGCACCACTAGCGGGGGGGGCAATGAGCAGTTCTTC; CDR3aa: CASTTSGGGNEQFF
v_gene: TRBV2; d_gene: .; len: 16; j_gene: TRBJ2-2; abundance: .; CDR3nt: TGTGCCAGCAGTGTGGAGTCAAGGAGGGAAGACGGGGAGCTGTTTTTT; CDR3aa: CASSVESRREDGELFF
v_gene: TRBV28; d_gene: .; len: 15; j_gene: TRBJ1-3; abundance: .; CDR3nt: TGTGCCAGCAGTGTTTACAGGCACTCTGGAAACACCATATATTTT; CDR3aa: CASSVYRHSGNTIYF
v_gene: TRBV29-1; d_gene: TRBD1; len: 11; j_gene: TRBJ1-1; abundance: .; CDR3nt: TGCAGCGTTGCGGAGGGACAGCCTACTTTCTTT; CDR3aa: CSVAEGQPTFF
v_gene: TRBV28; d_gene: .; len: 13; j_gene: TRBJ1-2; abundance: .; CDR3nt: TGTGCCAGCAAAGACACCCAGGGCTATGGCTACACCTTC; CDR3aa: CASKDTQGYGYTF
v_gene: TRBV19; d_gene: .; len: 13; j_gene: TRBJ1-2; abundance: .; CDR3nt: TGTGCCAGTAGTATTTCGGGGGGTGCTGGCTACACCTTC; CDR3aa: CASSISGGAGYTF
v_gene: TRBV25-1; d_gene: .; len: 16; j_gene: TRBJ2-2; abundance: .; CDR3nt: TGTGCCAGCAGTGAATCCCCCCGGACAATCTCCGGGGAGCTGTTTTTT; CDR3aa: CASSESPRTISGELFF
v_gene: TRBV4-3; d_gene: .; len: 14; j_gene: TRBJ2-1; abundance: .; CDR3nt: TGCGCCAGCAGCCTTACATACTCCTACAATGAGCAGTTCTTC; CDR3aa: CASSLTYSYNEQFF
v_gene: TRBV6-5; d_gene: TRBD1; len: 16; j_gene: TRBJ1-5; abundance: .; CDR3nt: TGTGCCAGCAGTTACTCGGGGACAGATAGCAATCAGCCCCAGCATTTT; CDR3aa: CASSYSGTDSNQPQHF
v_gene: TRBV19; d_gene: .; len: 12; j_gene: TRBJ2-5; abundance: .; CDR3nt: TGTGCCAGTAGTATAGGTCGAGAGACCCAGTACTTC; CDR3aa: CASSIGRETQYF
v_gene: TRBV6-5; d_gene: .; len: 12; j_gene: TRBJ1-2; abundance: .; CDR3nt: TGTGCCAGCAGTTCGGGATCGGGGGGCTACACCTTC; CDR3aa: CASSSGSGGYTF
v_gene: TRBV4-1; d_gene: TRBD1; len: 17; j_gene: TRBJ2-1; abundance: .; CDR3nt: TGCGCCAGCAGCCAAGAACGGGGACAGGGATTCTACAATGAGCAGTTCTTC; CDR3aa: CASSQERGQGFYNEQFF
v_gene: TRBV10-2; d_gene: TRBD1; len: 15; j_gene: TRBJ1-4; abundance: .; CDR3nt: TGCGCCAGCAGTGAGGACGGACAGGGCGGTGAAAAACTGTTTTTT; CDR3aa: CASSEDGQGGEKLFF
v_gene: TRBV19; d_gene: TRBD2; len: 15; j_gene: TRBJ2-1; abundance: .; CDR3nt: TGTGCCAGTAGTAACGGACTAGCGGGGGCTCATGAGCAGTTCTTC; CDR3aa: CASSNGLAGAHEQFF
v_gene: TRBV28; d_gene: .; len: 12; j_gene: TRBJ2-7; abundance: .; CDR3nt: TGTGCCAGCAGTTCCCCAGGACTCGAGCAGTACTTC; CDR3aa: CASSSPGLEQYF
v_gene: TRBV28; d_gene: TRBD2; len: 18; j_gene: TRBJ2-1; abundance: .; CDR3nt: TGTGCCAGCAGCCACGGTCGAGCGGGGGGGCCTCTGTGGAATGAGCAGTTCTTC; CDR3aa: CASSHGRAGGPLWNEQFF
v_gene: TRBV7-9; d_gene: .; len: 16; j_gene: TRBJ1-1; abundance: .; CDR3nt: TGTGCCAGCAGCTCACCCTACGGGGGGCTGAACACTGAAGCTTTCTTT; CDR3aa: CASSSPYGGLNTEAFF
v_gene: TRBV6-5; d_gene: TRBD2; len: 15; j_gene: TRBJ2-1; abundance: .; CDR3nt: TGTGCCAGCAGTTTTAGCGGGAGTACGGGCAATGAGCAGTTCTTC; CDR3aa: CASSFSGSTGNEQFF
v_gene: TRBV5-5; d_gene: .; len: 15; j_gene: TRBJ1-5; abundance: once; CDR3nt: TGTGCCAGCAGCTTGCGGGAAAATAGCAATCAGCCCCAGCATTTT; CDR3aa: CASSLRENSNQPQHF
v_gene: TRBV4-1; d_gene: TRBD1; len: 15; j_gene: TRBJ1-2; abundance: once; CDR3nt: TGCGCCAGCACCTTGAATGGACAGGGGGACTATGGCTACACCTTC; CDR3aa: CASTLNGQGDYGYTF
v_gene: TRBV10-1; d_gene: .; len: 14; j_gene: TRBJ1-1; abundance: few; CDR3nt: TGCGCCAGCAGTAGGACGGTGGAGGACACTGAAGCTTTCTTT; CDR3aa: CASSRTVEDTEAFF
v_gene: TRBV30; d_gene: .; len: 13; j_gene: TRBJ1-5; abundance: .; CDR3nt: TGTGCCTGGAGTGTAAACGGGAATCAGCCCCAGCATTTT; CDR3aa: CAWSVNGNQPQHF
v_gene: TRBV5-1; d_gene: TRBD1; len: 16; j_gene: TRBJ1-6; abundance: .; CDR3nt: TGCGCCAGCAGCTCCGAACCGGGAGGGGGCGATTCACCCCTCCACTTT; CDR3aa: CASSSEPGGGDSPLHF
v_gene: TRBV27; d_gene: TRBD2; len: 14; j_gene: TRBJ2-3; abundance: .; CDR3nt: TGTGCCAGCAGTCGGACTAGGGGCACAGATACGCAGTATTTT; CDR3aa: CASSRTRGTDTQYF
v_gene: TRBV19; d_gene: .; len: 15; j_gene: TRBJ2-3; abundance: .; CDR3nt: TGTGCCAGTAGTATCGACGGGGGAACCACAGATACGCAGTATTTT; CDR3aa: CASSIDGGTTDTQYF
v_gene: TRBV19; d_gene: TRBD1; len: 14; j_gene: TRBJ2-7; abundance: .; CDR3nt: TGTGCCAGTGCTACCGGACAGGGGGCCTACGAGCAGTACTTC; CDR3aa: CASATGQGAYEQYF